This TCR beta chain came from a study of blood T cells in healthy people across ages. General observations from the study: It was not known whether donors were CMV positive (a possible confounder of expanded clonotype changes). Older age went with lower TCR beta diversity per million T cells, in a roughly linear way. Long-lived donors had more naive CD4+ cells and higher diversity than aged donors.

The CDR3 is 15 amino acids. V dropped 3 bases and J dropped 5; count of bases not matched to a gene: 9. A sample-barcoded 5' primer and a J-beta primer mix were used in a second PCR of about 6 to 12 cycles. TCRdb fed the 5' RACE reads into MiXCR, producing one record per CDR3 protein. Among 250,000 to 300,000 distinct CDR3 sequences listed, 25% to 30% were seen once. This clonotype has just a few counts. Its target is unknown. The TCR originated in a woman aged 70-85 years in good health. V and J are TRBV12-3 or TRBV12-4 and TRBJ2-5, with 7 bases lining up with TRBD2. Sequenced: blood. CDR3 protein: CASSLLVGGTETQYF. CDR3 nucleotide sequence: TGTGCCAGCAGTTTGCTCGTGGGAGGGACGGAGACCCAGTACTTC.